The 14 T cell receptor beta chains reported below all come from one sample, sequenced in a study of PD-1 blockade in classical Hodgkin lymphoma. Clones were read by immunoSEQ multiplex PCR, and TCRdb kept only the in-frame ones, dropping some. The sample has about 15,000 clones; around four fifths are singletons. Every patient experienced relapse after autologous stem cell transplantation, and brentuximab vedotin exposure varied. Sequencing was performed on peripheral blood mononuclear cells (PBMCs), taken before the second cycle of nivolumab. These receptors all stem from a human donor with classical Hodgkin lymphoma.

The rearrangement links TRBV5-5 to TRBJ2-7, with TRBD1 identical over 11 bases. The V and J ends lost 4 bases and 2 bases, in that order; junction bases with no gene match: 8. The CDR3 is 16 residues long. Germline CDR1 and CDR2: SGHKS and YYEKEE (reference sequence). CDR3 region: CASSLIGDRGTYEQYF. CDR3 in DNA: TGTGCCAGCAGCCTGATTGGGGACAGGGGGACCTACGAGCAGTACTTC.

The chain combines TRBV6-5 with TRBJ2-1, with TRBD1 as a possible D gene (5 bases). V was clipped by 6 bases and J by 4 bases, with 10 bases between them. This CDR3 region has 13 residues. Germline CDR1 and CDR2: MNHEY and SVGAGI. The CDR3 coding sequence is TGTGCCAGCAGCCGGACAAATTACAATGAGCAGTTCTTC. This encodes CASSRTNYNEQFF.

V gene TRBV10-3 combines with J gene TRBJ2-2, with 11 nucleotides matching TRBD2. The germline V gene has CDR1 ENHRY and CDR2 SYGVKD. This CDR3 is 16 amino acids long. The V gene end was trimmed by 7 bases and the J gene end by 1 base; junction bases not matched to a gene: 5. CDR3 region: CAIIGTSGENTGELFF. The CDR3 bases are TGTGCCATCATAGGGACTAGCGGAGAGAACACCGGGGAGCTGTTTTTT.

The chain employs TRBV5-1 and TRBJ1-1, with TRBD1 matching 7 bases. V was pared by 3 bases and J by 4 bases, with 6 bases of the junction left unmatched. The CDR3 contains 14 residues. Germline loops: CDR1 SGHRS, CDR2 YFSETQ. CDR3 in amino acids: CASSYDRAGTEAFF. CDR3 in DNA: TGCGCCAGCAGCTACGACAGGGCCGGCACTGAAGCTTTCTTT.

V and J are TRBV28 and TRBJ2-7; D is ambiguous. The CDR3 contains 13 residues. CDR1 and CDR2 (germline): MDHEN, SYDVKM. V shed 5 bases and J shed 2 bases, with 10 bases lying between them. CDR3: CASSTPVPYEQYF. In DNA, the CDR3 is TGTGCCAGCAGTACCCCCGTGCCCTACGAGCAGTACTTC.

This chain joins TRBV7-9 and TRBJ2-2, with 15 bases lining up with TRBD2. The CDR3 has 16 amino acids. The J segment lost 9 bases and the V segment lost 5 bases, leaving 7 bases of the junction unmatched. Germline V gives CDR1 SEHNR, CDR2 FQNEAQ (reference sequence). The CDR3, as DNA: TGTGCCAGCAGCAAAGGACTAGCGGGGGGGCTCAGGGAGCTGTTTTTT. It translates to CASSKGLAGGLRELFF.

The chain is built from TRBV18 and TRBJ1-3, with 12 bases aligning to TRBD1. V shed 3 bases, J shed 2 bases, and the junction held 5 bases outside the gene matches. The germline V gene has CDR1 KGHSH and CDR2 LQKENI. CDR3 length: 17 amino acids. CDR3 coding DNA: TGTGCCAGCTCACCCTCCGGGACAGGGGGCCCTGGAAACACCATATATTTT. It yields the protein CASSPSGTGGPGNTIYF.

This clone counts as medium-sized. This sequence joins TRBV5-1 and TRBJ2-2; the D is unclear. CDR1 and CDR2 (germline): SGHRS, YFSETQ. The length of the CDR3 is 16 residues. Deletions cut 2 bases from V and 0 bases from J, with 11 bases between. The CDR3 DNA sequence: TGCGCCAGCAGCTTAACTTGGGCTGCGAACACCGGGGAGCTGTTTTTT. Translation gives CASSLTWAANTGELFF.

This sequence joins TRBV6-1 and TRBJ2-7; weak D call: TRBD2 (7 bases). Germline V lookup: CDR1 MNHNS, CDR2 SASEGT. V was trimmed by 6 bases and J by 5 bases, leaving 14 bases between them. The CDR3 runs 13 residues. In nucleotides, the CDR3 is TGTGCCAGCAGGGAGGGGGGGCGGAACGAGCAGTACTTC. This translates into CASREGGRNEQYF.

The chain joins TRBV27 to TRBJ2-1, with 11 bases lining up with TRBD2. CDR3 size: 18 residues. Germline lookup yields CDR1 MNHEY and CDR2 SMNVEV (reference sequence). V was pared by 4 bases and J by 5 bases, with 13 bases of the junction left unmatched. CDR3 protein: CASSSVELAGEPDNEQFF. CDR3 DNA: TGTGCCAGCAGTTCGGTGGAACTAGCGGGGGAGCCAGACAATGAGCAGTTCTTC.

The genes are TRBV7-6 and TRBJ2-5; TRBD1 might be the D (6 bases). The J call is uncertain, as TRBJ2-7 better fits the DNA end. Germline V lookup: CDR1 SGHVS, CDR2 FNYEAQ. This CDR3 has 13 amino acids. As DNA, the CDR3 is TGTGCCAGCAGCACGGACAGAACCTACGAGCAGTACTTC. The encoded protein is CASSTDRTYEQYF.

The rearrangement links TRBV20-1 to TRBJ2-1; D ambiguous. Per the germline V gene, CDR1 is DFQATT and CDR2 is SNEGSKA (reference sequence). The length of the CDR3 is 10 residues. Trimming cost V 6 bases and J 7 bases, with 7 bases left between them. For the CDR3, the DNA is TGCAGTGCAGCCCGTAATGAGCAGTTCTTC. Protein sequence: CSAARNEQFF.

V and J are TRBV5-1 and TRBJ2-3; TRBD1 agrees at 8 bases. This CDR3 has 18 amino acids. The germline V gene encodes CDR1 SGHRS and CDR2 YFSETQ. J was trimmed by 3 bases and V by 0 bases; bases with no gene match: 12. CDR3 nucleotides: TGCGCCAGCAGCTTGGGGCCCGACAGGGGACCATGGACAGATACGCAGTATTTT. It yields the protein CASSLGPDRGPWTDTQYF.

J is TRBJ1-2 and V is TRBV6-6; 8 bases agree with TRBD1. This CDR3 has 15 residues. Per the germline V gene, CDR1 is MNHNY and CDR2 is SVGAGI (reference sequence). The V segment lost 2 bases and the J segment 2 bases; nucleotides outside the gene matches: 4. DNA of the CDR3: TGTGCCAGCAGTTACGACAGGGGAATAAACTATGGCTACACCTTC. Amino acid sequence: CASSYDRGINYGYTF.